These 10 T cell receptor beta chains share one sample of origin, sequenced in a study of response to subunit inactivated influenza vaccine. TCRdb reprocessed the RT-PCR reads via MiXCR and lists one record per CDR3 protein. The data show fewer than 700,000 distinct CDR3 sequences, around 13% seen once. Sample: PBMCs from blood, taken roughly 45 days after vaccination. All receptors derive from a man aged 50 to 60 who received an inactivated influenza vaccine.

In this sample, this clonotype turned up many times. This chain connects TRBV9 to TRBJ2-7; D might be TRBD2 (6 bases). Germline V gene data show CDR1 as SGDLS and CDR2 as YYNGEE. This CDR3 has 15 residues. Trimming left V 0 bases short and J 5 bases short, with 15 bases between. CDR3 coding DNA: TGTGCCAGCAGCGTAGGAGGGACTCTAGTAAACGAGCAGTACTTC. It yields the protein CASSVGGTLVNEQYF.

A note on this clonotype: This may be a read error: a much more frequent sequence differs by one nucleotide. The chain has TRBV5-1 and TRBJ1-2; D might be TRBD1 (6 bases). Germline V gives CDR1 SGHRS, CDR2 YFSETQ. The CDR3 runs to 17 residues. The CDR3 spells CPSSPRGGQLGSYGYTF. The CDR3, as DNA: TGCCCCAGCAGCCCGCGAGGGGGACAACTCGGATCCTATGGCTACACCTTC.

This clonotype was detected only a few times. CDR3 in amino acids: CASSYSGLAVAEQYF. The CDR3 nucleotides are TGTGCCAGCAGTTACTCCGGACTAGCCGTAGCCGAGCAGTACTTC. This rearrangement joins TRBV6-2 or TRBV6-3 to TRBJ2-7, with 8 bases identical to TRBD2. V lost 0 bases to trimming and J lost 6 bases; unmatched junction nucleotides: 7. The CDR3 covers 15 residues. CDR1 is MNHEY, CDR2 SVGEGT, per germline.

This clonotype was seen ten or more times. J is TRBJ2-5 and V is TRBV5-1; D is perhaps TRBD2 (5 bases). V lost 3 bases and J lost 4, with 10 bases in between. This CDR3 has 13 residues. CDR1 SGHRS and CDR2 YFSETQ come from the germline V gene. Written as DNA, the CDR3 is TGCGCCAGCAGCTCCGGAGGAGGAGAGACCCAGTACTTC. Its translation: CASSSGGGETQYF. The complete variable domain, with remaining parts taken from reference TRBV5-1 and TRBJ2-5, reads KAGVTQTPRYLIKTRGQQVTLSCSPISGHRSVSWYQQTPGQGLQFLFEYFSETQRNKGNFPGRFSGRQFSNSRSEMNVSTLELGDSALYLCASSSGGGETQYFGPGTRLLVL.

The CDR3 protein is CASSQEDGGSSYNEQFF. In nucleotides, the CDR3 is TGTGCCAGCAGCCAAGAGGACGGCGGGAGCTCCTACAATGAGCAGTTCTTC. The V and J genes are TRBV14 and TRBJ2-1, with 7 bases matching TRBD2. J lost 0 bases, V lost 0 bases, and 5 bases had no gene match. The CDR3 loop spans 17 amino acids. The germline gives CDR1 SGHDN, CDR2 FVKESK.

V is TRBV9 and J is TRBJ2-5, with TRBD1 matching 8 bases. Trimming cost V 3 bases and J 5 bases; bases outside gene matches: 9. This CDR3 is 15 amino acids long. Germline assignment: CDR1 SGDLS and CDR2 YYNGEE. The CDR3 sequence is CASSEGSQGAETQYF. The CDR3 DNA follows: TGTGCCAGCAGCGAAGGTAGCCAGGGGGCCGAGACCCAGTACTTC.

The chain has TRBV20-1 and TRBJ2-6, with D possibly being TRBD1 (6 bases). V lost 4 bases, J lost 2 bases, and 21 bases lay in between. The CDR3 consists of 18 residues. Germline V CDR1 and CDR2: DFQATT, SNEGSKA (reference sequence). Here the CDR3 DNA reads TGCAGTGCTATCTCACTTTATCTTACAGGGCCTGGGGCCAACGTCCTGACTTTC. The encoded protein is CSAISLYLTGPGANVLTF.

The table lists this clonotype with many counts. V usage is TRBV20-1 and J usage is TRBJ2-1, with D hard to call. CDR3 size: 13 residues. The ends were cut back, 5 bases at V and 6 bases at J, with 14 bases in the middle. Germline V gene data show CDR1 as DFQATT and CDR2 as SNEGSKA (reference sequence). CDR3 residues: CSALRPRINEQFF. DNA for the CDR3: TGCAGTGCTCTGCGACCACGTATCAATGAGCAGTTCTTC.

Ten or more counts support this clonotype. The V gene is TRBV20-1, the J gene TRBJ2-7, with TRBD2 matching over 10 bases. CDR3 length: 15 residues. Germline V gives CDR1 DFQATT, CDR2 SNEGSKA (reference sequence). The V and J ends lost 5 bases and 4 bases, in that order; junction bases with no gene match: 11. CDR3 protein: CSARGASGSMYEQYF. Here the CDR3 DNA reads TGCAGTGCTCGAGGGGCTAGCGGGAGTATGTACGAGCAGTACTTC.

J is TRBJ2-3 and V is TRBV20-1; D is possibly TRBD2 (6 bases). This CDR3 spans 12 amino acids. V was cut by 2 bases and J by 5 bases, with 8 bases left in between. Germline loops: CDR1 DFQATT, CDR2 SNEGSKA (reference sequence). The CDR3 region has the DNA TGCAGTGCTAGATCGGGGGAAGATACGCAGTATTTT. Translated, it gives CSARSGEDTQYF.